This TCR beta chain appears in the sequencing data of a study of patients and donors after allogeneic stem cell transplantation. A single record per CDR3 protein comes from TCRdb applying MiXCR to the RT-PCR reads. This table holds fewer than 180,000 distinct CDR3 sequences, over 30% found once. The germline V gene has CDR1 SGDLS and CDR2 YYNGEE. The CDR3 has 12 amino acids. V lost 3 bases to trimming and J lost 8 bases, with 11 bases between them. This chain joins TRBV9 and TRBJ1-1; TRBD1 might be the D (6 bases). This clonotype was obtained from a human donor who was either an allogeneic HSCT recipient or a stem cell or donor lymphocyte infusion donor (not recorded which). It is not recorded whose cells these are; they may come from a transplant donor. Sequenced material: blood, either unsorted or a sorted T cell fraction (not recorded which). CDR3 sequence reads: CASSENDREAFF. In DNA, the CDR3 is TGTGCCAGCAGCGAGAACGACAGGGAAGCTTTCTTT.